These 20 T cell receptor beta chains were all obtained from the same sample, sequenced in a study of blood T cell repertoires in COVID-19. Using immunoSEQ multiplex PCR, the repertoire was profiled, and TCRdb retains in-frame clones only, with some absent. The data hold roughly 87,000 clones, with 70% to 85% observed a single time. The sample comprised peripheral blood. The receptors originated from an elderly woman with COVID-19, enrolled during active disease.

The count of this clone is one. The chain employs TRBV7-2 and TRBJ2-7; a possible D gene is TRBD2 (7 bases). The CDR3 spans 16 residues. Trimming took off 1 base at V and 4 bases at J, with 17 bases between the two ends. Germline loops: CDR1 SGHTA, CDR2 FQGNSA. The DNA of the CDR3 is TGTGCCAGCAGCTTAGTAACGGCGGGGGCCCTATACGAGCAGTACTTC. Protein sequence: CASSLVTAGALYEQYF. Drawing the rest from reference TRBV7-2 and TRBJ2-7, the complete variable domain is GAGVSQSPSNKVTEKGKDVELRCDPISGHTALYWYRQSLGQGLEFLIYFQGNSAPDKSGLPSDRFSAERTGGSVSTLTIQRTQQEDSAVYLCASSLVTAGALYEQYFGPGTRLTVT.

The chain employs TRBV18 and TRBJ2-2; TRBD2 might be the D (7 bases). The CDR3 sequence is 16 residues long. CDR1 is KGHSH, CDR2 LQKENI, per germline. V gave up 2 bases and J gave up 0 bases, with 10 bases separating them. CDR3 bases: TGTGCCAGCTCACCAGGCGGGGGCGCGAACACCGGGGAGCTGTTTTTT. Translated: CASSPGGGANTGELFF. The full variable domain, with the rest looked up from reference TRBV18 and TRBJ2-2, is NAGVMQNPRHLVRRRGQEARLRCSPMKGHSHVYWYRQLPEEGLKFMVYLQKENIIDESGMPKERFSAEFPKEGPSILRIQQVVRGDSAAYFCASSPGGGANTGELFFGEGSRLTVL.

The CDR3 loop reads CASSLALGIYLRDTQYF. DNA of the CDR3: TGTGCCAGCAGCTTAGCGCTAGGCATTTACTTGAGAGATACGCAGTATTTT. This sequence joins TRBV7-2 and TRBJ2-3; D gene unclear. The V end was cut by 0 bases, the J end by 5 bases, with 18 bases between. The germline V gene has CDR1 SGHTA and CDR2 FQGNSA. The CDR3 is 17 residues long.

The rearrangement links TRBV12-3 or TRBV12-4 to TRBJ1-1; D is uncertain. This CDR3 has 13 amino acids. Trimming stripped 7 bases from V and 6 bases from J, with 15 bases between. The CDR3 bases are TGTGCCAGCACCCTGGGGAGCCGGGCTGAAGCTTTCTTT. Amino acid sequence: CASTLGSRAEAFF.

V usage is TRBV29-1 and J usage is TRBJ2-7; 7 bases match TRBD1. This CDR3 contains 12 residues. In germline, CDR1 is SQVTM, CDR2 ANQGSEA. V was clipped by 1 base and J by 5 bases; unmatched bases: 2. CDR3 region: CSVEGQGDEQYF. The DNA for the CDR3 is TGCAGCGTTGAAGGCCAGGGGGACGAGCAGTACTTC.

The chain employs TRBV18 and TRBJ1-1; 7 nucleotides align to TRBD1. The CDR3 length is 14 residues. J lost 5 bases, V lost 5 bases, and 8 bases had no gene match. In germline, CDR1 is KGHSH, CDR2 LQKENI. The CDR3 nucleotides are TGTGCCAGCTCAGGCAACAGGGGAGAGACTGAAGCTTTCTTT. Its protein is CASSGNRGETEAFF. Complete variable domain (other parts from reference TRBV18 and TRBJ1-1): NAGVMQNPRHLVRRRGQEARLRCSPMKGHSHVYWYRQLPEEGLKFMVYLQKENIIDESGMPKERFSAEFPKEGPSILRIQQVVRGDSAAYFCASSGNRGETEAFFGQGTRLTVV.

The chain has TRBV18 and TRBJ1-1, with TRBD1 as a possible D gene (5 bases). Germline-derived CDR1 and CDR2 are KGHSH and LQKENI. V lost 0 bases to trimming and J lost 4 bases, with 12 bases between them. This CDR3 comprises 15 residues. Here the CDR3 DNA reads TGTGCCAGCTCACCACCCGGCAGGGATGGCACTGAAGCTTTCTTT. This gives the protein CASSPPGRDGTEAFF. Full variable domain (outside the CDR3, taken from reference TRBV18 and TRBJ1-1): NAGVMQNPRHLVRRRGQEARLRCSPMKGHSHVYWYRQLPEEGLKFMVYLQKENIIDESGMPKERFSAEFPKEGPSILRIQQVVRGDSAAYFCASSPPGRDGTEAFFGQGTRLTVV.

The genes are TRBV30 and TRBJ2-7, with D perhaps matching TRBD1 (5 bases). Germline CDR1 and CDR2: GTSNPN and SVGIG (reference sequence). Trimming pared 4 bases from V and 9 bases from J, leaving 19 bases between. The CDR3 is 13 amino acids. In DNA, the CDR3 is TGTGCCTGGACTCGACGACAGACGAGTTGGCAGTACTTC. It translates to CAWTRRQTSWQYF.

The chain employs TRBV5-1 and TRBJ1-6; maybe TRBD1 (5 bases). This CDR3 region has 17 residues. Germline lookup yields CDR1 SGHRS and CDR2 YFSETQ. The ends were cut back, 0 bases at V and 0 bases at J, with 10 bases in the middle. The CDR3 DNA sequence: TGCGCCAGCAGCTTGGTAGGAGACAGCTCCTATAATTCACCCCTCCACTTT. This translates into CASSLVGDSSYNSPLHF.

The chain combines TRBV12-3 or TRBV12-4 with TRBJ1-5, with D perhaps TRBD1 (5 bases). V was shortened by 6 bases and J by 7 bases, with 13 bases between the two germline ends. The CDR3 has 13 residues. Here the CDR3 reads CASRSGSGQPQHF. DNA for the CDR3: TGTGCCAGCAGGTCAGGGTCCGGGCAGCCCCAGCATTTT.

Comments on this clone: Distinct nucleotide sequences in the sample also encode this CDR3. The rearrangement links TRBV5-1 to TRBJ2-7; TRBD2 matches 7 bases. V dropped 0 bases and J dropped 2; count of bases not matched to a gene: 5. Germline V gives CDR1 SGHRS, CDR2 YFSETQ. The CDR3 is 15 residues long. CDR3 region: CASSLVASGTYEQYF. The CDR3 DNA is TGCGCCAGCAGCTTGGTGGCTAGCGGCACCTACGAGCAGTACTTC.

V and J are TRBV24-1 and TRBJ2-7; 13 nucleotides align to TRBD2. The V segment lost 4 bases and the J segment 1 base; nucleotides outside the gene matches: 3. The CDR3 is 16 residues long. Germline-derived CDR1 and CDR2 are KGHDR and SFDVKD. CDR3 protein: CATSEQGLAGSYEQYF. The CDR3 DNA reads TGTGCCACCAGTGAACAGGGACTAGCGGGGTCCTACGAGCAGTACTTC.

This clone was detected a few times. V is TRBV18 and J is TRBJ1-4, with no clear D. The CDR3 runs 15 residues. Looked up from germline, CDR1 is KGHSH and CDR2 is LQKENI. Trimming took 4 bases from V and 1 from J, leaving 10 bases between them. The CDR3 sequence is CASSRILGTNEKLFF. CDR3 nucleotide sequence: TGTGCCAGCTCACGGATTCTAGGAACTAATGAAAAACTGTTTTTT.

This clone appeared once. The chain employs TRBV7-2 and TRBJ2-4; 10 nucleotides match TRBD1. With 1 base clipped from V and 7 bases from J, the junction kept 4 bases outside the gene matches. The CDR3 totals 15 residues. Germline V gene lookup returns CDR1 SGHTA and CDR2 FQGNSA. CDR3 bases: TGTGCCAGCAGCTTAGTTGGGACAGGGGATAACATTCAGTACTTC. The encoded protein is CASSLVGTGDNIQYF.

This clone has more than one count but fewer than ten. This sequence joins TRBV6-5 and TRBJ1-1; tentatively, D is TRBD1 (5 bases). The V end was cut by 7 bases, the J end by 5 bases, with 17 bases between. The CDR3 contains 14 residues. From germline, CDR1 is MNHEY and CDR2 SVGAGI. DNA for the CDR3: TGTGCCAGCATCCTCTCGGGGGTAGGGACTGAAGCTTTCTTT. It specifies CASILSGVGTEAFF.

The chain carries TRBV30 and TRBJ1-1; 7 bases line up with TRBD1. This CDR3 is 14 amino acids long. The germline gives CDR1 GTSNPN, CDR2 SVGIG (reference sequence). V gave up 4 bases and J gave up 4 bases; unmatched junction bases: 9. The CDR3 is CAWNAGQLLTEAFF. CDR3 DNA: TGTGCCTGGAATGCGGGACAGTTGCTCACTGAAGCTTTCTTT.

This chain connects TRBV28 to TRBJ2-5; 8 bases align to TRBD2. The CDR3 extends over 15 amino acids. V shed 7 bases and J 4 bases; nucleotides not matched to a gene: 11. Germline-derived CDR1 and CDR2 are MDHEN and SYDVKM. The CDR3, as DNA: TGTGCCAGCACCTCTAGCCGGGCGGGAGGAGAGACCCAGTACTTC. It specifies CASTSSRAGGETQYF.

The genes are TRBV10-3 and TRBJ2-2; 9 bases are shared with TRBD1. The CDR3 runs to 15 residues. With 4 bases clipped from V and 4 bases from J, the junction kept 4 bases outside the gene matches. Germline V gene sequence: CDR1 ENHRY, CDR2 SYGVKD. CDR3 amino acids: CAISAGQGFTGELFF. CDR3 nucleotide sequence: TGTGCCATCAGTGCAGGACAGGGGTTCACCGGGGAGCTGTTTTTT.

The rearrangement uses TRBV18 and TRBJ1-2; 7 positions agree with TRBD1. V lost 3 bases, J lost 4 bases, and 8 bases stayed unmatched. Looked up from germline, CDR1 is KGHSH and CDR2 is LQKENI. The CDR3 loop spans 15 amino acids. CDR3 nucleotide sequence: TGTGCCAGCTCACCGGGGACAGAGGCAATCTATGGCTACACCTTC. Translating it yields CASSPGTEAIYGYTF.

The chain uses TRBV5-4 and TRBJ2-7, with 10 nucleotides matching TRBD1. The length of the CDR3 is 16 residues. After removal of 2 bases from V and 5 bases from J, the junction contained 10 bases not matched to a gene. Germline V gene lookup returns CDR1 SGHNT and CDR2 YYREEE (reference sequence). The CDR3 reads CASSFPRQGAHDEQYF. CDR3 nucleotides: TGTGCCAGCAGCTTCCCGAGACAGGGGGCGCATGACGAGCAGTACTTC.